These 9 T cell receptor beta chains were all obtained from the same sample, sequenced in a study of human T cells and chemical hapten exposure. Time point given: patch test 1, 2 weeks after DPC sensitization. The treatment here: therapeutic diphenylcyclopropenone sensitization with weekly scalp DPC. TCRdb passed the RACE reads through MiXCR, listing each CDR3 protein once. Here the sample spans roughly 74,000 distinct CDR3 sequences, around a third being singletons. The source was whole blood, collected in connection with sensitization to the hapten diphenylcyclopropenone (DPC). Receptors originate from a man aged 40-55 years with alopecia areata. Some clones in this sample may be carry-over from other donors' samples.

This clonotype has ten or more counts. CDR3 residues: CASSQFGTPQETQYF. CDR3 nucleotide sequence: TGTGCCAGCAGCCAATTCGGGACTCCACAAGAGACCCAGTACTTC. The J gene is TRBJ2-5, the V gene TRBV14, with D possibly TRBD2 on 6 matching bases. This CDR3 comprises 15 residues. Looked up from germline, CDR1 is SGHDN and CDR2 is FVKESK. V dropped 2 bases and J dropped 2 bases, with 12 bases sitting between them.

The rearrangement uses TRBV27 and TRBJ1-1, with 7 bases aligning to TRBD1. With 5 bases clipped from V and 3 bases from J, the junction kept 12 bases outside the gene matches. Germline assignment: CDR1 MNHEY and CDR2 SMNVEV (reference sequence). This CDR3 has 16 amino acids. CDR3 loop: CASSPRQGMRDTEAFF. The CDR3 DNA reads TGTGCCAGCAGTCCCCGACAGGGAATGCGGGACACTGAAGCTTTCTTT.

The table lists this clonotype with a few counts. The gene calls are TRBV28 and TRBJ2-1; 11 nucleotides match TRBD1. The CDR3 has 16 residues. The V gene end was trimmed by 8 bases and the J gene end by 3 bases; junction bases not matched to a gene: 9. CDR1 and CDR2 from the germline V gene are MDHEN and SYDVKM. Here the CDR3 reads CASSTTGTGGYNEQFF. The CDR3 nucleotides read TGTGCCAGCTCAACCACCGGGACAGGGGGCTACAATGAGCAGTTCTTC.

This chain joins TRBV13 and TRBJ2-2; 7 bases fit TRBD1. Germline V gives CDR1 PRHDT, CDR2 FYEKMQ (reference sequence). J was trimmed by 2 bases and V by 5 bases; bases with no gene match: 5. The CDR3 contains 15 residues. This chain's CDR3 is CASSAGQVNTGELFF. CDR3 in DNA: TGTGCCAGCAGCGCAGGACAGGTCAACACCGGGGAGCTGTTTTTT.

This clonotype was seen only once. The V call is TRBV7-9, the J call TRBJ2-7; possibly TRBD2 for D (7 bases). V lost 1 base and J lost 2, with 15 bases in between. Germline loops: CDR1 SEHNR, CDR2 FQNEAQ (reference sequence). This CDR3 is 16 amino acids long. The CDR3 sequence: CASSLGLGGGAYEQYF. CDR3 nucleotides: TGTGCCAGCAGCTTAGGCCTAGGGGGGGGGGCCTACGAGCAGTACTTC.

There are a few counts of this clonotype. This chain uses TRBV30 with TRBJ2-7; D is possibly TRBD1 (5 bases). Trimming pared 0 bases from V and 2 bases from J, leaving 11 bases between. The CDR3 spans 14 residues. Germline CDR1 is GTSNPN and CDR2 is SVGIG (reference sequence). The DNA for the CDR3 is TGTGCCTGGAGTGTACGTCCGACAGCCTACGAGCAGTACTTC. It specifies CAWSVRPTAYEQYF.

The CDR3 DNA follows: TGTGCCAGCAGTTACTCGGGGGCAAGAGAAGCTTTCTTT. Protein: CASSYSGAREAFF. This chain connects TRBV6-5 to TRBJ1-1; weak D call: TRBD1 (6 bases). Trimming shortened V by 0 bases and J by 8 bases, and 10 bases separated the two germline ends. This CDR3 comprises 13 residues. From germline, CDR1 is MNHEY and CDR2 SVGAGI.

V gene TRBV6-5 combines with J gene TRBJ2-1; perhaps D is TRBD1 or TRBD2 (6 bases each). Germline V gene lookup returns CDR1 MNHEY and CDR2 SVGAGI. V dropped 4 bases and J dropped 7 bases, with 17 bases sitting between them. The CDR3 consists of 15 residues. The DNA for the CDR3 is TGTGCCAGCAGTTTTAGGGGGGCGCAAGGGAATGAGCAGTTCTTC. Its translation: CASSFRGAQGNEQFF.

The table lists this clonotype with a few counts. The chain links TRBV7-9 to TRBJ1-4; tentative D call: TRBD1 (6 bases). CDR1 SEHNR and CDR2 FQNEAQ come from the germline V gene (reference sequence). There are 14 residues in the CDR3. Trimming cost V 7 bases and J 4 bases, with 13 bases left between them. For the CDR3, the DNA is TGTGCCAGCACCGCGGACAGTCTTAATGAAAAACTGTTTTTT. Its protein product is CASTADSLNEKLFF.